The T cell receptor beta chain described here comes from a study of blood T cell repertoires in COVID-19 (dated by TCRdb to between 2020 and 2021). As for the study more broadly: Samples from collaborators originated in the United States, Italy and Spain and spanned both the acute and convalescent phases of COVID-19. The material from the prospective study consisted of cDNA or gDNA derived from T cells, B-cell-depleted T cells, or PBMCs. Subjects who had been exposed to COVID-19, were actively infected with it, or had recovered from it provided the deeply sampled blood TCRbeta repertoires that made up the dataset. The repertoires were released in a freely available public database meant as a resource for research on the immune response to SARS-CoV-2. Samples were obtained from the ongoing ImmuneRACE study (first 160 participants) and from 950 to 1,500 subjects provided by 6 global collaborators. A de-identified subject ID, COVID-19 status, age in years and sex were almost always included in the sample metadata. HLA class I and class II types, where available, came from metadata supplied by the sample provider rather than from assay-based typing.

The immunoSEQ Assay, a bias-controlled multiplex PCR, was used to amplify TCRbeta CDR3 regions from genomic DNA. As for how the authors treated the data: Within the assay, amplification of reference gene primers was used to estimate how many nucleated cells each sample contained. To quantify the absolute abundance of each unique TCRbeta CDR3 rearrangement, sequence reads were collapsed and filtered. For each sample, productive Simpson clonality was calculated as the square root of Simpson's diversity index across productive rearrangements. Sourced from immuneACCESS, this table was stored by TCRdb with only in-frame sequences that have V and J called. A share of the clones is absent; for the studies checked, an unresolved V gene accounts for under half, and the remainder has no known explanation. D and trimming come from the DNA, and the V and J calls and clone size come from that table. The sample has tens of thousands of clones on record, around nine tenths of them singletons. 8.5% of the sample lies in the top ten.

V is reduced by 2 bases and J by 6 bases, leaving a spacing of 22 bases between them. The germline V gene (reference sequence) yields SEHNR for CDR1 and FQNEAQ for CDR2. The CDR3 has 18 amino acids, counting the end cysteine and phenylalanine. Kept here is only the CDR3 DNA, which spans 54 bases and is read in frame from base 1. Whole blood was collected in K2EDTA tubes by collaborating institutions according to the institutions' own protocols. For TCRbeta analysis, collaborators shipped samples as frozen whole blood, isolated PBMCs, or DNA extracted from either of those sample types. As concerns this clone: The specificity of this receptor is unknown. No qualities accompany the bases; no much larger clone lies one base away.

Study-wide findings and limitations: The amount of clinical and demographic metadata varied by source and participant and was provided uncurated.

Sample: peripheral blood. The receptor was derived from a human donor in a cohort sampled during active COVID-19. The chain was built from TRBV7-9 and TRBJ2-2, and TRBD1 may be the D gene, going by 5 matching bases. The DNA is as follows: TGTGCCAGCAGCTTACCCCAGTTAAGCCAGGGTCCCGCCGGGGAGCTGTTTTTT. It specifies CASSLPQLSQGPAGELFF.